The clone carrying this T cell receptor (beta chain) appeared a single time. As yet, its antigen is unknown. The data were obtained in a study of T cell responses to AZD1222 COVID-19 vaccine. TCRdb's copy holds only in-frame clones and misses some; the assay was immunoSEQ multiplex PCR. Among tens of thousands of clones listed, 65% to 85% were seen once. J was trimmed by 3 bases and V by 0 bases; bases with no gene match: 6. Looked up from germline, CDR1 is MGHRA and CDR2 is YSYEKL. The length of the CDR3 is 17 residues. Study-level findings and limits: Clonal diversity was possibly underestimated, and the donors were mostly white British, with more females. There were vaccine-associated CD4 TCRs across spike, dominant at 160-218 and 743-854.

Sequenced material: peripheral blood, taken on day 0 of AZD1222 vaccination. V gene TRBV4-1 combines with J gene TRBJ2-5, with TRBD2 matching over 11 bases. The sequence was obtained from an adult in good health. CDR3 nucleotides: TGCGCCAGCAGCCAAGATGAACGACTAGCGGGGAAAGAGACCCAGTACTTC. Translated, it gives CASSQDERLAGKETQYF.